This TCR beta chain was documented in a study of blood T cell repertoires in COVID-19. V lost 10 bases and J 11 bases, leaving 21 bases between the germline ends. Germline V gene data show CDR1 as MDHEN and CDR2 as SYDVKM. This CDR3 is built from 14 residues. Libraries were prepared by immunoSEQ multiplex PCR; TCRdb keeps only in-frame clonotypes and omits some of them. The sample has about 400,000 clones, 85% to 90% seen once. Participants' reported clinical history set cohort assignment. Recovered status applied to Cohort 3 donors who had two consecutive negative PCRs. It also applied to those with clearance or with symptom resolution.

Sequenced input: PBMCs or T cells enriched from blood (not recorded which). V is TRBV28 and J is TRBJ1-6; a possible D gene is TRBD1 (5 bases). This receptor was taken from a woman between 25 and 40 years old who had recovered from COVID-19. The DNA for the CDR3 is TGTGCCATTAAAGAGGGAGGGGTGAGGGCACCCCTCCACTTT. Amino acid sequence: CAIKEGGVRAPLHF.